A single sample gave rise to the 28 T cell receptor beta chains below, sequenced in a study of T cells after posttransplantation cyclophosphamide. Busulfan-fludarabine conditioning, marrow transplant, and cyclophosphamide on days +3 and +4 were administered. Here immunoSEQ multiplex PCR was the method, and the copy in TCRdb shows in-frame clones only, minus some. The sample presents some 16,000 clones, none singletons. The sample in question was PBMCs, obtained after allogeneic stem cell transplant with posttransplant cyclophosphamide. These TCRs come from a female patient aged 25-39 years who received an allogeneic stem cell transplant from a related donor, was CMV-positive, and had no GVHD. Some T cells may have come from the graft donor.

The sample holds many counts of this clone. This chain uses TRBV7-2 with TRBJ1-2, with no clear D. The CDR3 extends over 17 amino acids. From germline, CDR1 is SGHTA and CDR2 FQGNSA. Trimming left V 1 base short and J 2 bases short, with 17 bases between. The CDR3 sequence: CASSLVIFPRHNYGYTF. The CDR3 bases are TGTGCCAGCAGCTTAGTAATTTTTCCGAGACACAACTATGGCTACACCTTC.

This clone was recorded at least ten times. The CDR3 DNA sequence: TGTGCCAGCAGTTACGGGACTAGCGGAGAAGAGACCCAGTACTTC. It is translated as CASSYGTSGEETQYF. This rearrangement joins TRBV6-6 to TRBJ2-5; 11 positions match TRBD2. With 2 bases clipped from V and 3 bases from J, the junction kept 2 bases outside the gene matches. The CDR3 contains 15 residues. CDR1 and CDR2 from the germline V gene are MNHNY and SVGAGI (reference sequence).

There are many counts of this clone. V gene TRBV20-1 combines with J gene TRBJ2-7; D unresolved. Germline values: CDR1 DFQATT, CDR2 SNEGSKA (reference sequence). V was pared by 3 bases and J by 6 bases, with 9 bases between. The CDR3 spans 11 residues. The DNA of the CDR3 is TGCAGTGCTAGGGGCCCCGCCGAGCAGTACTTC. Translating gives CSARGPAEQYF.

This clone has at least ten counts. The gene calls are TRBV11-3 and TRBJ2-1, with D hard to call. Looked up from germline, CDR1 is SGHNT and CDR2 is YENEEA. V was shortened by 6 bases and J by 8 bases, with 20 bases between the two germline ends. The CDR3 runs 15 residues. CDR3 nucleotides: TGTGCCAGCAGACGCGAATCCACCCCCGCATATGAGCAGTTCTTC. It specifies CASRRESTPAYEQFF. The variable domain in full, with the rest retrieved from reference TRBV11-3 and TRBJ2-1, is EAGVVQSPRYKIIEKKQPVAFWCNPISGHNTLYWYLQNLGQGPELLIRYENEEAVDDSQLPKDRFSAERLKGVDSTLKIQPAELGDSAVYLCASRRESTPAYEQFFGPGTRLTVL.

This clone came up many times. CDR3 protein: CASSLSGGAYEQYF. CDR3 DNA: TGTGCCAGCAGCTTAAGTGGCGGCGCCTACGAGCAGTACTTC. The rearrangement links TRBV11-2 to TRBJ2-7; D remains ambiguous. The V end was cut by 2 bases, the J end by 2 bases, with 10 bases between. The CDR3 loop spans 14 amino acids. CDR1 is SGHAT and CDR2 is FQNNGV in the germline V gene.

In its sample, this clone was seen many times. The V gene is TRBV2, the J gene TRBJ1-1; unclear D gene. V gave up 5 bases and J gave up 3 bases, with 13 bases separating them. There are 14 residues in the CDR3. CDR1 is SNHLY and CDR2 is FYNNEI in the germline V gene. The CDR3 sequence: CASSHGNLDTEAFF. The CDR3 DNA follows: TGTGCCAGCAGTCACGGGAACCTCGACACTGAAGCTTTCTTT.

The sample holds many counts of this clone. J is TRBJ2-1 and V is TRBV6-4, with TRBD2 matching 12 bases. Germline-derived CDR1 and CDR2 are MRHNA and SNTAGT. The CDR3 totals 15 residues. V dropped 5 bases and J dropped 4; count of bases not matched to a gene: 3. CDR3 sequence reads: CASSFGTSGYNEQFF. CDR3 coding DNA: TGTGCCAGCAGTTTCGGGACTAGCGGGTACAATGAGCAGTTCTTC.

This clone was found many times. The rearrangement joins TRBV2 to TRBJ1-6; maybe TRBD1 (5 bases). V shed 8 bases and J shed 0 bases, with 11 bases lying between them. The germline V gene encodes CDR1 SNHLY and CDR2 FYNNEI. This CDR3 is 15 amino acids long. The CDR3 protein is CASLLGHSYNSPLHF. DNA for the CDR3: TGTGCCAGCCTTCTGGGGCACTCCTATAATTCACCCCTCCACTTT.

This clone was observed at least ten times. The CDR3 nucleotides read TGCGCCAGCAGAGGAGGACCCGAGCAGTACTTC. Its translation is CASRGGPEQYF. The rearrangement joins TRBV5-1 to TRBJ2-7; tentatively, D is TRBD2 (5 bases). CDR1 is SGHRS, CDR2 YFSETQ, per germline. The CDR3 spans 11 residues. V lost 5 bases and J 6 bases, leaving 9 bases between the germline ends.

This clone was detected many times. This chain connects TRBV7-8 to TRBJ2-1; no firm D call. Germline assignment: CDR1 SGHVS and CDR2 FQNEAQ. Trimming shortened V by 0 bases and J by 2 bases, and 8 bases separated the two germline ends. This CDR3 region has 15 residues. CDR3 in amino acids: CASSLAGPPYNEQFF. The CDR3 DNA reads TGTGCCAGCAGCTTAGCGGGCCCCCCCTACAATGAGCAGTTCTTC.

This clone was observed many times. V and J are TRBV2 and TRBJ2-3; maybe TRBD2 (6 bases). The CDR3 contains 14 residues. Trimming pared 7 bases from V and 4 bases from J, leaving 15 bases between. CDR1 and CDR2 from the germline V gene are SNHLY and FYNNEI. CDR3 in amino acids: CASKGLQLADTQYF. Written as DNA, the CDR3 is TGTGCCAGCAAGGGACTCCAACTTGCAGATACGCAGTATTTT.

This clone was seen at least ten times. V and J are TRBV12-5 and TRBJ1-1; 7 bases map to TRBD1. The CDR3 is 14 residues long. Looked up from germline, CDR1 is LGHNT and CDR2 is FRNRAP. Trimming removed 4 bases from V and 3 bases from J; junction bases left unmatched: 5. The CDR3 spells CASGWGQGDTEAFF. The CDR3 DNA reads as TGTGCTAGTGGTTGGGGGCAGGGGGACACTGAAGCTTTCTTT. Complete variable domain (other parts from reference TRBV12-5 and TRBJ1-1): DARVTQTPRHKVTEMGQEVTMRCQPILGHNTVFWYRQTMMQGLELLAYFRNRAPLDDSGMPKDRFSAEMPDATLATLKIQPSEPRDSAVYFCASGWGQGDTEAFFGQGTRLTVV.

This clone was counted ten times or more. One end of the junction does not line up with germline, which may come from a read error. This rearrangement joins TRBV7-3 to TRBJ1-4, with 7 bases matching TRBD1. This CDR3 comprises 15 residues. CDR1 and CDR2 from the germline V gene are SGHTA and FQGTGA. CDR3 protein: CASSLAGIRGLEEIF. In DNA, the CDR3 is TGTGCCAGCAGCTTAGCTGGAATCAGGGGGTTAGAGGAGATTTTT.

This clone was counted ten times or more. The genes are TRBV7-6 and TRBJ1-2; D is uncertain. Trimming left V 1 base short and J 4 bases short, with 7 bases between. Germline V gene sequence: CDR1 SGHVS, CDR2 FNYEAQ. This CDR3 is built from 13 residues. The CDR3 DNA sequence: TGTGCCAGCAGCTTAGAGTCAGGCTATGGCTACACCTTC. It encodes CASSLESGYGYTF.

This clone has at least ten counts. The V and J genes are TRBV19 and TRBJ1-2, with D possibly TRBD1 on 5 matching bases. V was pared by 0 bases and J by 8 bases, with 22 bases between. Germline lookup yields CDR1 LNHDA and CDR2 SQIVND (reference sequence). CDR3 size: 17 residues. The CDR3 coding sequence is TGTGCCAGTAGTATAGATTGGAGGGTTGACAGCCGGGACGGCTACACCTTC. It encodes CASSIDWRVDSRDGYTF.

The table lists this clone with many counts. The V and J genes are TRBV18 and TRBJ1-2; maybe TRBD1 (6 bases). From germline, CDR1 is KGHSH and CDR2 LQKENI. This CDR3 has 15 residues. Trimming stripped 3 bases from V and 3 bases from J, with 14 bases between. CDR3 protein: CASSPDRARDYGYTF. Here the CDR3 DNA reads TGTGCCAGCTCACCGGACAGAGCGAGGGACTATGGCTACACCTTC.

This clone was detected many times. The rearrangement uses TRBV5-1 and TRBJ2-5, with a possible D match to TRBD1 (6 bases). Germline V lookup: CDR1 SGHRS, CDR2 YFSETQ. The CDR3 sequence is 17 residues long. Trimming took off 4 bases at V and 3 bases at J, with 22 bases between the two ends. The CDR3 spells CASSLGPDRKRKETQYF. CDR3 DNA: TGCGCCAGCAGCCTCGGCCCGGACAGAAAACGAAAAGAGACCCAGTACTTC.

This clone has a count of ten or more. The rearrangement uses TRBV18 and TRBJ2-1, with D perhaps matching TRBD1 (5 bases). Trimming removed 3 bases at V and 7 bases at J, with 16 bases between. This CDR3 comprises 15 residues. The germline V gene encodes CDR1 KGHSH and CDR2 LQKENI. CDR3 residues: CASSPTQGARNEQFF. CDR3 coding DNA: TGTGCCAGCTCACCGACTCAAGGGGCGCGTAATGAGCAGTTCTTC.

The table lists this clone with many counts. This sequence joins TRBV5-6 and TRBJ2-1; no reliable D call. Germline CDR1 SGHDT, CDR2 YYEEEE. This CDR3 region has 14 residues. The germline V and J ends were trimmed by 5 bases and 3 bases, with 12 bases remaining between them. The CDR3 here is CASRSRLVYNEQFF. The CDR3 DNA reads as TGTGCCAGCAGATCTAGGCTGGTCTACAATGAGCAGTTCTTC. Full variable domain (remainder filled in from reference TRBV5-6 and TRBJ2-1): DAGVTQSPTHLIKTRGQQVTLRCSPKSGHDTVSWYQQALGQGPQFIFQYYEEEERQRGNFPDRFSGHQFPNYSSELNVNALLLGDSALYLCASRSRLVYNEQFFGPGTRLTVL.

The table lists this clone with a few counts. At one end the junction does not follow the germline gene, possibly because of a read error. V and J are TRBV7-9 and TRBJ2-3; D is perhaps TRBD2 (5 bases). Germline V CDR1 and CDR2: SEHNR, FQNEAQ (reference sequence). This CDR3 has 16 residues. CDR3 DNA: TGTGCCTGCAGCTCGTCAAGCGGTCCAAACACAGATACGCAGTATTTT. This encodes CACSSSSGPNTDTQYF.

The sample holds many counts of this clone. This rearrangement joins TRBV5-6 to TRBJ2-5; possible D gene TRBD1, 5 bases. Trimming took 4 bases from V and 5 from J, leaving 15 bases between them. From germline, CDR1 is SGHDT and CDR2 YYEEEE. CDR3 size: 14 residues. The CDR3 is CASSPAGSWETQYF. Written as DNA, the CDR3 is TGTGCCAGCAGCCCGGCAGGGTCCTGGGAGACCCAGTACTTC. Looking up the rest from reference TRBV5-6 and TRBJ2-5 gives the full variable domain: DAGVTQSPTHLIKTRGQQVTLRCSPKSGHDTVSWYQQALGQGPQFIFQYYEEEERQRGNFPDRFSGHQFPNYSSELNVNALLLGDSALYLCASSPAGSWETQYFGPGTRLLVL.

This clone was seen many times. This chain joins TRBV2 and TRBJ1-4; 8 nucleotides match TRBD1. This CDR3 has 19 residues. The germline CDR1 and CDR2 sequences are SNHLY and FYNNEI. J lost 0 bases, V lost 5 bases, and 14 bases had no gene match. Written as DNA, the CDR3 is TGTGCCAGCAGTAGGAGGAGGACAGGGCCTCCTTCAACTAATGAAAAACTGTTTTTT. Translated: CASSRRRTGPPSTNEKLFF.

This clone has at least ten counts. The chain joins TRBV28 to TRBJ1-5; D remains unclear. The CDR3 length is 12 residues. CDR1 and CDR2 (germline): MDHEN, SYDVKM. V was shortened by 8 bases and J by 7 bases, with 12 bases between the two germline ends. CDR3 in DNA: TGTGCCAGCGGAACGAGGGTGCAGCCCCAGCATTTT. This encodes CASGTRVQPQHF.

This clone has ten or more counts. J is TRBJ2-7 and V is TRBV5-1, with D maybe TRBD2 (5 bases). The ends were cut back, 0 bases at V and 0 bases at J, with 13 bases in the middle. Germline V gives CDR1 SGHRS, CDR2 YFSETQ. The CDR3 runs 16 residues. The DNA for the CDR3 is TGCGCCAGCAGCTTGGATCCTGGACTTAACTCCTACGAGCAGTACTTC. It specifies CASSLDPGLNSYEQYF. Full variable domain (missing parts from reference TRBV5-1 and TRBJ2-7): KAGVTQTPRYLIKTRGQQVTLSCSPISGHRSVSWYQQTPGQGLQFLFEYFSETQRNKGNFPGRFSGRQFSNSRSEMNVSTLELGDSALYLCASSLDPGLNSYEQYFGPGTRLTVT.

This clone was found many times. This rearrangement joins TRBV7-2 to TRBJ1-1, with D maybe TRBD1 (6 bases). Germline assignment: CDR1 SGHTA and CDR2 FQGNSA. The CDR3 extends over 15 amino acids. Deletions cut 5 bases from V and 6 bases from J, with 19 bases between. CDR3 DNA: TGTGCCAGCAGCCCCTTACGAGGGGGAGCGGCTGAAGCTTTCTTT. Translation gives CASSPLRGGAAEAFF.

This clone showed up many times. V and J are TRBV7-3 and TRBJ2-7; TRBD2 might be the D (6 bases). CDR3 length: 15 amino acids. Germline CDR1 and CDR2: SGHTA and FQGTGA. The germline V and J ends were trimmed by 5 bases and 3 bases, with 17 bases remaining between them. CDR3 sequence (DNA): TGTGCCAGCAGCCCCCGGCCGGGACTCAACTACGAGCAGTACTTC. Residues: CASSPRPGLNYEQYF.

This clone was counted ten times or more. One junction end does not reproduce the germline sequence, and a read error may be involved. This chain connects TRBV7-7 to TRBJ2-5; 7 nucleotides line up with TRBD1. Germline-derived CDR1 and CDR2 are SSHAT and FNYEAQ (reference sequence). The CDR3 is made up of 14 amino acids. The CDR3 DNA is TGTGCTAGCAGCTTAGGGGGCCACCAAGAGACCCAGTACTTC. Translation: CASSLGGHQETQYF.

This clone was counted many times. The V gene is TRBV29-1, the J gene TRBJ1-1; weak D call: TRBD1 (5 bases). CDR1 and CDR2 (germline): SQVTM, ANQGSEA. This CDR3 comprises 10 residues. The V and J ends lost 7 bases and 7 bases respectively, with 10 bases between them. CDR3 protein: CSALTDEAFF. CDR3 nucleotide sequence: TGCAGCGCCCTGACAGATGAAGCTTTCTTT. Complete variable domain (other parts from reference TRBV29-1 and TRBJ1-1): SAVISQKPSRDICQRGTSLTIQCQVDSQVTMMFWYRQQPGQSLTLIATANQGSEATYESGFVIDKFPISRPNLTFSTLTVSNMSPEDSSIYLCSALTDEAFFGQGTRLTVV.